Listed here are 21 T cell receptor beta chains from one sample, sequenced in a study of spatial heterogeneity in lung cancer (dated by TCRdb to between 2019 and 2020). The paper's findings and limits, for the study overall: The tumor nonsynonymous mutation count correlated with the number of expanded intratumoral alpha and beta TCRs.

Taken with the paper, the label for time point translates to: sample taken at primary tumor resection. These receptors lack a known antigen. Libraries were built with 5' RACE. These reads were obtained on a NextSeq 500. Using fastp at Q25 and MiXCR, TCRdb reprocessed the public reads and kept productive beta chains. Rows with a matching CDR3 protein are joined into one entry that keeps the most common DNA and genes. Within this sample are 7,200 or so distinct CDR3 sequences, with about 12% of them counted one time only. The ten most abundant clones make up about a fifth of the sample. Sequenced material: lung tumor tissue, taken at surgery. Receptors originate from a male donor with early-stage non-small cell lung cancer.

This clonotype has at least ten counts. The V gene is TRBV7-2, the J gene TRBJ2-2; tentative D call: TRBD1 (6 bases). Germline lookup yields CDR1 SGHTA and CDR2 FQGNSA. The CDR3 loop spans 15 amino acids. V was cut by 5 bases and J by 4 bases, with 14 bases left in between. CDR3 sequence reads: CASSLRQASTGELFF. Here the CDR3 DNA reads TGTGCCAGCAGCCTGAGACAGGCGAGCACCGGGGAGCTGTTTTTT.

In its sample, this clonotype ranks as medium-sized. CDR3 loop: CASSVSTGFTGELFF. CDR3 nucleotides: TGTGCCAGCAGCGTATCTACAGGGTTCACCGGGGAGCTGTTTTTT. V gene TRBV9 combines with J gene TRBJ2-2, with D possibly being TRBD1 (6 bases). The V and J ends lost 1 base and 4 bases respectively, with 11 bases between them. Germline lookup yields CDR1 SGDLS and CDR2 YYNGEE. The CDR3 sequence is 15 residues long. Full variable domain (missing parts from reference TRBV9 and TRBJ2-2): DSGVTQTPKHLITATGQRVTLRCSPRSGDLSVYWYQQSLDQGLQFLIQYYNGEERAKGNILERFSAQQFPDLHSELNLSSLELGDSALYFCASSVSTGFTGELFFGEGSRLTVL.

This clonotype was seen at least ten times. The chain has TRBV6-1 and TRBJ1-5; the D gene is possibly TRBD1 (5 bases). Trimming removed 2 bases at V and 5 bases at J, with 7 bases between. The CDR3 has 13 residues. The germline CDR1 and CDR2 sequences are MNHNS and SASEGT. CDR3: CASSEQGDQPQHF. As DNA, the CDR3 is TGTGCCAGCAGTGAACAGGGAGATCAGCCCCAGCATTTT.

This clonotype was seen at least ten times. V usage is TRBV24-1 and J usage is TRBJ2-2; D is possibly TRBD2 (6 bases). This CDR3 has 16 amino acids. V was clipped by 2 bases and J by 1 base, with 10 bases between them. In germline, CDR1 is KGHDR, CDR2 SFDVKD. CDR3 in DNA: TGTGCCACCAGTGATTCCGGGACTCAGAACACCGGGGAGCTGTTTTTT. Its protein is CATSDSGTQNTGELFF.

This clonotype was recorded many times. The chain combines TRBV7-8 with TRBJ2-3; no clear D gene. The CDR3 spans 12 residues. V shed 5 bases and J shed 2 bases, with 5 bases lying between them. Germline V lookup: CDR1 SGHVS, CDR2 FQNEAQ. The chain's CDR3 is CASSLDTDTQYF. Written as DNA, the CDR3 is TGTGCCAGCAGCCTAGACACAGATACGCAGTATTTT.

This clonotype was detected a few times. The junction departs from germline at one end; a sequencing error may be responsible. The chain couples TRBV29-1 to TRBJ2-7; TRBD1 agrees at 9 bases. The CDR3 spans 12 residues. From germline, CDR1 is SQVTM and CDR2 ANQGSEA. DNA for the CDR3: TGCAGCGTTGAAGAAAACAGGGGGCGTCCCCATTTC. Translated, it gives CSVEENRGRPHF.

This clonotype is classed as medium-sized (0.01 to 0.1%). This sequence joins TRBV20-1 and TRBJ2-3; TRBD2 aligns across 7 bases. V lost 6 bases to trimming and J lost 3 bases; unmatched junction nucleotides: 15. The CDR3 is 16 residues long. Germline V gene lookup returns CDR1 DFQATT and CDR2 SNEGSKA (reference sequence). CDR3 sequence (DNA): TGCAGTGCCCCTGGGTTCGCGGGAGCAGGGACAGATACGCAGTATTTT. Translating gives CSAPGFAGAGTDTQYF.

This clonotype has ten or more counts. The rearrangement links TRBV7-2 to TRBJ2-3; D ambiguous. The V gene lost 4 bases and the J gene lost 4 bases, with 12 bases spanning the gap. The CDR3 is 14 residues long. From germline, CDR1 is SGHTA and CDR2 FQGNSA. CDR3 amino acids: CASSSMDQPDTQYF. DNA for the CDR3: TGTGCCAGCAGCTCCATGGACCAGCCAGATACGCAGTATTTT.

V and J are TRBV29-1 and TRBJ2-2, with D possibly being TRBD2 (5 bases). Germline V gene data show CDR1 as SQVTM and CDR2 as ANQGSEA. The ends were cut back, 7 bases at V and 5 bases at J, with 11 bases in the middle. This CDR3 comprises 12 residues. The CDR3 is CSARGLTGELFF. The CDR3 nucleotides are TGCAGCGCCCGAGGGTTAACCGGGGAGCTGTTTTTT.

Within the sample, this clonotype is medium-sized (0.01 to 0.1%). V and J are TRBV19 and TRBJ2-1; D perhaps matches TRBD2 (6 bases). The germline CDR1 and CDR2 sequences are LNHDA and SQIVND (reference sequence). The CDR3 contains 12 residues. V was shortened by 6 bases and J by 8 bases, with 11 bases between the two germline ends. The CDR3 loop is CASSGRWDEQFF. The CDR3 DNA follows: TGTGCCAGTAGCGGGAGATGGGATGAGCAGTTCTTC.

V and J are TRBV20-1 and TRBJ1-5; no firm D call. In germline, CDR1 is DFQATT, CDR2 SNEGSKA (reference sequence). This CDR3 region has 13 residues. Trimming stripped 3 bases from V and 6 bases from J, with 12 bases between. CDR3 sequence: CSARTRAGQPQHF. DNA for the CDR3: TGCAGTGCTAGGACCCGCGCGGGTCAGCCCCAGCATTTT.

This clonotype was recorded at least ten times. The CDR3, as DNA: TGTGCCAGCAGCTTAACCGGGCAGGGTGAGAGGACAGATACGCAGTATTTT. This codes for CASSLTGQGERTDTQYF. The chain couples TRBV7-3 to TRBJ2-3, with D maybe TRBD1 (5 bases). V lost 0 bases and J lost 3, with 16 bases in between. From germline, CDR1 is SGHTA and CDR2 FQGTGA. CDR3 length equals 17 residues.

The sample holds many counts of this clonotype. The chain combines TRBV7-3 with TRBJ2-1; weak D call: TRBD2 (6 bases). V lost 0 bases, J lost 12 bases, and 12 bases lay in between. Germline CDR1 SGHTA, CDR2 FQGTGA. The length of the CDR3 is 13 residues. CDR3 sequence (DNA): TGTGCCAGCAGCTTAACGGGACCGGGAGCGCAGTTCTTC. Amino acids: CASSLTGPGAQFF.

In this sample, this clonotype turned up many times. The rearrangement joins TRBV5-1 to TRBJ2-5, with TRBD2 matching 14 bases. Germline CDR1 SGHRS, CDR2 YFSETQ. The CDR3 runs 20 residues. V shed 4 bases, J shed 5 bases, and the junction held 19 bases outside the gene matches. DNA for the CDR3: TGCGCCAGCAGCGGCCGCGGACTAGCGGGAGGTCGCGACAACCGGGAGACCCAGTACTTC. This gives the protein CASSGRGLAGGRDNRETQYF.

This clonotype counts as medium-sized. The chain uses TRBV12-3 or TRBV12-4 and TRBJ1-1; D gene uncertain. The germline V and J ends were trimmed by 0 bases and 2 bases, with 4 bases remaining between them. The CDR3 runs to 13 residues. The CDR3 region has the DNA TGTGCCAGCAGTTTAGCGCTAAACACTGAAGCTTTCTTT. This gives the protein CASSLALNTEAFF.

At least ten counts were recorded for this clonotype. The chain recombines TRBV4-2 with TRBJ2-7, with 9 bases identical to TRBD2. The CDR3 has 15 residues. The V and J ends lost 3 bases and 1 base, in that order; junction bases with no gene match: 4. Germline V lookup: CDR1 LGHNA, CDR2 YNFKEQ. The CDR3: CASSHGLATSYEQYF. The CDR3 region has the DNA TGTGCCAGCAGCCACGGACTAGCGACATCCTACGAGCAGTACTTC.

This clonotype showed up many times. V and J are TRBV6-1 and TRBJ2-7, with TRBD1 matching over 7 bases. The V segment lost 8 bases and the J segment 2 bases; nucleotides outside the gene matches: 9. Germline CDR1 is MNHNS and CDR2 is SASEGT. The CDR3 totals 14 residues. CDR3 nucleotide sequence: TGTGCCAGCCTATCGCCCCAGGGGGCCTACGAGCAGTACTTC. It encodes CASLSPQGAYEQYF.

Ten or more counts support this clonotype. This chain links TRBV20-1 with TRBJ2-7, with 9 bases fitting TRBD2. CDR1 and CDR2 from the germline V gene are DFQATT and SNEGSKA (reference sequence). V lost 2 bases to trimming and J lost 3 bases; unmatched junction nucleotides: 11. This CDR3 is 16 amino acids long. This chain's CDR3 is CSARPTSTSGHYEQYF. The CDR3 region has the DNA TGCAGTGCTAGACCCACCTCGACTAGCGGACACTACGAGCAGTACTTC.

This clonotype is judged medium-sized. A junction end diverges from the germline sequence, so it may reflect a read error. The gene calls are TRBV7-7 and TRBJ2-5; D remains unclear. The V gene's germline CDR1 is SSHAT and CDR2 FNYEAQ (reference sequence). CDR3 length equals 12 residues. CDR3 amino acids: CASSPNGETQYF. CDR3 coding DNA: TGTGCTAGCAGTCCAAACGGGGAGACCCAGTACTTC. Variable domain in full (rest from reference TRBV7-7 and TRBJ2-5): GAGVSQSPRYKVTKRGQDVTLRCDPISSHATLYWYQQALGQGPEFLTYFNYEAQPDKSGLPSDRFSAERPEGSISTLTIQRTEQRDSAMYRCASSPNGETQYFGPGTRLLVL.

This clonotype showed up many times. The V call is TRBV7-9, the J call TRBJ2-1; 9 positions match TRBD2. The CDR3 contains 14 residues. Losses at the gene ends were 7 bases for V and 10 bases for J; bases not matched to a gene: 11. From germline, CDR1 is SEHNR and CDR2 FQNEAQ (reference sequence). CDR3 coding DNA: TGTGCCAGCATCGGAACTAGCGGGTCTCACGAGCAGTTCTTC. Protein: CASIGTSGSHEQFF. The full variable domain, its missing parts supplied by reference TRBV7-9 and TRBJ2-1, is DTGVSQNPRHKITKRGQNVTFRCDPISEHNRLYWYRQTLGQGPEFLTYFQNEAQLEKSRLLSDRFSAERPKGSFSTLEIQRTEQGDSAMYLCASIGTSGSHEQFFGPGTRLTVL.

The J gene is TRBJ2-2, the V gene TRBV19; possible D gene TRBD1, 5 bases. V lost 3 bases and J 2 bases, leaving 10 bases between the germline ends. This CDR3 contains 15 residues. Germline V lookup: CDR1 LNHDA, CDR2 SQIVND (reference sequence). The chain's CDR3 is CASSIEGVNTGELFF. The CDR3 DNA reads as TGTGCCAGTAGTATCGAAGGGGTAAACACCGGGGAGCTGTTTTTT.